This T cell receptor (beta chain) originates from a study of sequential checkpoint blockade in melanoma. Study information: Patients were randomized 1:1 to nivolumab-then-ipilimumab or ipilimumab-then-nivolumab first-line. Matched biopsies came pretreatment and at week 13 for twenty-two patients.

The CDR3 has 14 residues. V shed 6 bases, J shed 1 base, and the junction held 4 bases outside the gene matches. Germline V gene data show CDR1 as MNHGY and CDR2 as SAAAGT. By share, this clone counts as medium-sized. TCRdb's table, derived via immunoSEQ multiplex PCR, lists solely in-frame clones and lacks some. This sample has nearly 9,000 clones, with more than 20% found just once. The treatment: randomized to nivolumab then ipilimumab (arm A) or the reverse (arm B). The sample was tumor tissue (inferred from file names), taken from a patient given nivolumab and ipilimumab in sequence. The chain links TRBV6-8 to TRBJ2-5; 8 bases fit TRBD1. The clonotype was recovered from a human donor with melanoma. The CDR3 spells CASSRTGIQETQYF. CDR3 nucleotide sequence: TGTGCCAGCAGCCGGACAGGGATCCAAGAGACCCAGTACTTC.